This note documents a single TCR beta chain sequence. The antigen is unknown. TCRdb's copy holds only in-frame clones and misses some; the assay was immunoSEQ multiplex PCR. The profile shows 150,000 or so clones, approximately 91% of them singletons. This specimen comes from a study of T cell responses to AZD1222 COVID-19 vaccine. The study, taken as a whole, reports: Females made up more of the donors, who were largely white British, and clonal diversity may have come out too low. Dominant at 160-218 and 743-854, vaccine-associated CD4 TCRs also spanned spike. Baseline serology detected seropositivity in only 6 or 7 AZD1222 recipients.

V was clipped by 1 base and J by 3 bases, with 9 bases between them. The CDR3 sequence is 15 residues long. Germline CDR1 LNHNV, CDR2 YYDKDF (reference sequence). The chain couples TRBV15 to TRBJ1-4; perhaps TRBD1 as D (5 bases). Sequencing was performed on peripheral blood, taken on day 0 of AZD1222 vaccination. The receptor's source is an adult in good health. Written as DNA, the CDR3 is TGTGCCACCAGCAGAGTGGGGGGTTCTAATGAAAAACTGTTTTTT. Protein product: CATSRVGGSNEKLFF.